These 13 T cell receptor beta chains share one sample of origin, sequenced in a study of control samples from healthy donors and cancer patients. The table came from immunoSEQ multiplex PCR; TCRdb's copy has only in-frame clones and leaves some out. The sample has some 90,000 clones; around 90% are singletons. The sequenced sample was blood. Every receptor here comes from a woman aged 55 to 70 in good health.

This clone was found a few times. V is TRBV10-2 and J is TRBJ1-2, with D unclear. The CDR3 length is 13 residues. V dropped 2 bases and J dropped 2 bases, with 6 bases sitting between them. Germline V gene lookup returns CDR1 WSHSY and CDR2 SAAADI. The CDR3 region has the DNA TGCGCCAGCAGTGAGGGACCGAACTATGGCTACACCTTC. Encoded protein: CASSEGPNYGYTF.

The chain links TRBV21-1 to TRBJ1-3. TRBV21-1 is a documented pseudogene. The CDR3 spans 16 residues. The CDR3 is CASSKEGHPGGNTIYF. The CDR3 DNA sequence: TGTGCCAGCAGCAAAGAAGGGCACCCGGGGGGAAACACCATATATTTT.

The genes are TRBV18 and TRBJ2-5; maybe TRBD2 (6 bases). In germline, CDR1 is KGHSH, CDR2 LQKENI. CDR3 length equals 16 residues. With 2 bases removed from V and 5 bases from J, the gap between germline ends came to 18 bases. Here the CDR3 reads CASSPWVGAEGETQYF. The CDR3 region has the DNA TGTGCCAGCTCACCATGGGTTGGAGCGGAGGGGGAGACCCAGTACTTC.

The chain employs TRBV6-2 or TRBV6-3 and TRBJ1-2, with TRBD1 matching 7 bases. V gave up 2 bases and J gave up 6 bases; unmatched junction bases: 15. CDR3 length: 17 residues. Germline-derived CDR1 and CDR2 are MNHEY and SVGEGT. The CDR3 sequence: CASSYHIPREGAHGYTF. Here the CDR3 DNA reads TGTGCCAGCAGTTACCACATACCCCGTGAGGGGGCACATGGCTACACCTTC.

This chain joins TRBV27 and TRBJ2-7, with D possibly TRBD2 on 5 matching bases. The CDR3 spans 13 residues. Trimming took off 2 bases at V and 6 bases at J, with 11 bases between the two ends. Germline CDR1 is MNHEY and CDR2 is SMNVEV (reference sequence). Written as DNA, the CDR3 is TGTGCCAGCAGTTTACGAGGGCTGGGCGAGCAGTACTTC. It encodes CASSLRGLGEQYF.

This clone has just one count. This chain uses TRBV7-8 with TRBJ1-1; D call uncertain. Germline loops: CDR1 SGHVS, CDR2 FQNEAQ. There are 13 residues in the CDR3. Trimming took off 8 bases at V and 1 base at J, with 11 bases between the two ends. The CDR3: CASAPGQNTEAFF. Here the CDR3 DNA reads TGTGCCAGCGCCCCCGGGCAGAACACTGAAGCTTTCTTT.

V is TRBV7-9 and J is TRBJ1-2; TRBD1 matches at 7 bases. J gave up 8 bases and V 5 bases, and 11 bases lay outside the gene matches. CDR3 size: 14 residues. CDR1 is SEHNR, CDR2 FQNEAQ, per germline (reference sequence). CDR3 nucleotide sequence: TGTGCCAGCAGCCCTCTTACAGGGGATCGAGGCTACACCTTC. It translates to CASSPLTGDRGYTF.

This sequence joins TRBV7-9 and TRBJ2-2; 9 bases align to TRBD1. The CDR3 loop spans 16 amino acids. The germline gives CDR1 SEHNR, CDR2 FQNEAQ (reference sequence). J gave up 7 bases and V 4 bases, and 10 bases lay outside the gene matches. CDR3 sequence: CASSWGPGQGDGELFF. CDR3 DNA sequence: TGTGCCAGCAGCTGGGGACCGGGACAGGGAGACGGGGAGCTGTTTTTT. Full variable domain (missing parts from reference TRBV7-9 and TRBJ2-2): DTGVSQNPRHKITKRGQNVTFRCDPISEHNRLYWYRQTLGQGPEFLTYFQNEAQLEKSRLLSDRFSAERPKGSFSTLEIQRTEQGDSAMYLCASSWGPGQGDGELFFGEGSRLTVL.

J is TRBJ2-3 and V is TRBV12-5; tentative D call: TRBD1 (6 bases). The CDR3 totals 15 residues. The germline V and J ends were trimmed by 7 bases and 2 bases, with 16 bases remaining between them. CDR1 is LGHNT and CDR2 is FRNRAP in the germline V gene. Here the CDR3 reads CASAPRTDTTDTQYF. CDR3 DNA sequence: TGTGCTAGTGCTCCCCGGACAGACACCACAGATACGCAGTATTTT.

The chain uses TRBV7-3 and TRBJ1-1, with D hard to call. The V and J ends lost 4 bases and 5 bases respectively, with 11 bases between them. Germline V gives CDR1 SGHTA, CDR2 FQGTGA. The CDR3 is made up of 13 amino acids. The CDR3 coding sequence is TGTGCCAGCAGCTCATCCTACCGAACTGAAGCTTTCTTT. It encodes CASSSSYRTEAFF.

V usage is TRBV29-1 and J usage is TRBJ1-2; D remains unclear. Germline V gene lookup returns CDR1 SQVTM and CDR2 ANQGSEA. V was pared by 5 bases and J by 0 bases, with 10 bases between. The CDR3 covers 13 residues. CDR3 sequence: CSVFLGPNYGYTF. The DNA for the CDR3 is TGCAGCGTTTTTTTGGGCCCTAACTATGGCTACACCTTC.

V is TRBV5-6 and J is TRBJ2-7; 10 nucleotides match TRBD1. The CDR3 loop spans 14 amino acids. J lost 4 bases, V lost 0 bases, and 1 base had no gene match. The germline V gene has CDR1 SGHDT and CDR2 YYEEEE. In DNA form, the CDR3 reads TGTGCCAGCAGCTTGGGACAGGGGGCGTACGAGCAGTACTTC. It codes for CASSLGQGAYEQYF.

The chain links TRBV28 to TRBJ2-6, with no clear D. V dropped 3 bases and J dropped 3 bases, with 9 bases sitting between them. The CDR3 consists of 15 residues. Germline CDR1 reads MDHEN; CDR2 reads SYDVKM. The CDR3 region is CASSFLRGGANVLTF. The CDR3 nucleotides read TGTGCCAGCAGTTTTTTGCGTGGTGGGGCCAACGTCCTGACTTTC.